The sequence of this T cell receptor beta chain was determined in a study of PD-1 blockade in classical Hodgkin lymphoma. Study context: Patients were administered nivolumab (3 mg/kg intravenously) every 2 weeks. Study-wide points: What caused the repertoire differences, perhaps disease activity or prior therapy, remains undefined.

The CDR3 covers 15 residues. The trim removed 3 bases at V and 3 bases at J, leaving 3 bases unmatched. Germline V gene lookup returns CDR1 MNHNY and CDR2 SVGAGI (reference sequence). Time point here: cycle 4 day 1 (C4D1), after 5 to 7 weeks of nivolumab. Every one of the patients relapsed after autologous stem cell transplantation (brentuximab vedotin exposure was variable). Best outcomes ranged across complete response, partial response and progressive disease. About this clone itself: What it binds is not known.

Sequencing used immunoSEQ multiplex PCR; TCRdb keeps in-frame clones, though not all of them. Among tens of thousands of clones listed, approximately 80% were seen once. The source material was peripheral blood mononuclear cells (PBMCs), sampled before the fourth cycle of nivolumab. This receptor was obtained from a human donor with classical Hodgkin lymphoma. The chain has TRBV6-6 and TRBJ1-5; TRBD1 agrees at 9 bases. This CDR3 reads CASSYDRGNNQPQHF. The CDR3 nucleotides are TGTGCCAGCAGTTATGACAGGGGGAACAATCAGCCCCAGCATTTT.